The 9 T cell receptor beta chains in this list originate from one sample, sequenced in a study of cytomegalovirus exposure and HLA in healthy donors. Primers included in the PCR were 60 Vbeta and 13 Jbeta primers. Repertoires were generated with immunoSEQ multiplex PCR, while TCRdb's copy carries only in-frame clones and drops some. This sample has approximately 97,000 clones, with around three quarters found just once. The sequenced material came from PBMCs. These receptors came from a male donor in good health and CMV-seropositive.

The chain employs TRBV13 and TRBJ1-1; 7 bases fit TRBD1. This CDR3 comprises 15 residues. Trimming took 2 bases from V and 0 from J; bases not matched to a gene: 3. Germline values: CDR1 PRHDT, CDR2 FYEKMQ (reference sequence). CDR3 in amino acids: CASSLPGGMNTEAFF. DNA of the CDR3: TGTGCCAGCAGCTTACCAGGGGGGATGAACACTGAAGCTTTCTTT.

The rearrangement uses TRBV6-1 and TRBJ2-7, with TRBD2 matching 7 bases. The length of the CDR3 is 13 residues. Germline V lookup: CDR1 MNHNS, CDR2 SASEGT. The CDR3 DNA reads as TGTGCAGCTACAACGGGGAGGGGATACGAGCAGTACTTC. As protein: CAATTGRGYEQYF.

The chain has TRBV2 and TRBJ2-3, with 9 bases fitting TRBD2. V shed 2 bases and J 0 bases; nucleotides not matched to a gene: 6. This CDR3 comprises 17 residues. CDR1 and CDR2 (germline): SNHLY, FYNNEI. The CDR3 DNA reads TGTGCCAGCAGTGAACTTAGCGGGGGCCCTAGCACAGATACGCAGTATTTT. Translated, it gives CASSELSGGPSTDTQYF.

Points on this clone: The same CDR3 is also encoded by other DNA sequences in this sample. CDR3 protein: CAWTGGGYGYTF. The CDR3 coding sequence is TGTGCCTGGACAGGGGGCGGGTATGGCTACACCTTC. J is TRBJ1-2 and V is TRBV30; the match to TRBD1 covers 8 bases. V lost 4 bases to trimming and J lost 5 bases; unmatched junction nucleotides: 3. Germline-derived CDR1 and CDR2 are GTSNPN and SVGIG (reference sequence). The CDR3 covers 12 residues.

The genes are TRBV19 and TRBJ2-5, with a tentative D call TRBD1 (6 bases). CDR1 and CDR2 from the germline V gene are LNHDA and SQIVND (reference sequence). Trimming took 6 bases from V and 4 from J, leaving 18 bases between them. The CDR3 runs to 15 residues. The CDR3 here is CASSNPGARGETQYF. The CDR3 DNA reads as TGTGCCAGTAGCAACCCAGGGGCCCGAGGAGAGACCCAGTACTTC.

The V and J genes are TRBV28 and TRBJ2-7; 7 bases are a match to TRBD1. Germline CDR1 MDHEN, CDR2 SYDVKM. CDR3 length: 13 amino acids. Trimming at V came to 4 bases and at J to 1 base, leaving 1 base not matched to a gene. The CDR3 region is CASSSGQSYEQYF. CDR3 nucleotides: TGTGCCAGCAGTTCGGGACAGTCCTACGAGCAGTACTTC.

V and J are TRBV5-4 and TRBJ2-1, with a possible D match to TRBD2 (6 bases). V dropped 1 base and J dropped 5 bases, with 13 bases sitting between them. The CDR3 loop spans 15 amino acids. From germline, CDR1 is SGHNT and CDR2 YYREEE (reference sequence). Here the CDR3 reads CASSLPRLGDNEQFF. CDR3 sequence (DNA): TGTGCCAGCAGCTTGCCCCGACTAGGGGACAATGAGCAGTTCTTC.

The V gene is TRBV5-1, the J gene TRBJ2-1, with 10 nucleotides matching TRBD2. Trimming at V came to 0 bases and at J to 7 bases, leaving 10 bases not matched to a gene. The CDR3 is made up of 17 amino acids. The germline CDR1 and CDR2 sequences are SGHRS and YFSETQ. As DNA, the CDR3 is TGCGCCAGCAGCTTGGACGAAGCGGGGGGGCCTAGGAATGAGCAGTTCTTC. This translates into CASSLDEAGGPRNEQFF.

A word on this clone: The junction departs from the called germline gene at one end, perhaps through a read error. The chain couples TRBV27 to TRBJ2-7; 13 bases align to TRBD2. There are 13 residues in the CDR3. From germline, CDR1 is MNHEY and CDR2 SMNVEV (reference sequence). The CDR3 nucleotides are TGTGCCAGCAGTCCACTCCCCGGACTAGCGGGGGACTTC. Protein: CASSPLPGLAGDF.